This is a list of T cell receptor beta chains from one sample in a study of blood T cell repertoires in COVID-19. Assay: immunoSEQ multiplex PCR; the TCRdb copy retains only in-frame clones and omits some. The top ten hold just under 4% of the sample, which has some 360,000 clones, 89% seen once. The material sequenced was peripheral blood. The source is an older woman with COVID-19, enrolled during active disease. Both conserved end residues are part of each CDR3. The D gene is left open where the match is weak. Size is omitted from some rows. Given values are once, few, many or a class for expanded clones.

d_call,j_call,v_call,clone_size,cdr3_aa,cdr3_nt
.,TRBJ1-5,TRBV12-3/TRBV12-4,.,CASRAGWGQPQHF,TGTGCCAGCAGGGCGGGCTGGGGTCAGCCCCAGCATTTT
TRBD2,TRBJ2-5,TRBV11-2,.,CASSLLGTSKETQYF,TGTGCCAGCAGCTTACTAGGGACTAGCAAAGAGACCCAGTACTTC
TRBD1,TRBJ1-5,TRBV19,.,CASSFRGRGAMSNQPQHF,TGTGCCAGTAGTTTCAGGGGGCGCGGAGCAATGAGCAATCAGCCCCAGCATTTT
TRBD2,TRBJ2-1,TRBV18,.,CASSPLTSGGANEQFF,TGTGCCAGCTCACCACTTACTAGCGGGGGGGCGAATGAGCAGTTCTTC
.,TRBJ2-3,TRBV19,.,CASSRSTDTQYF,TGTGCCAGTAGTCGGAGCACAGATACGCAGTATTTT
.,TRBJ1-3,TRBV30,.,CAWSLFAGNTIYF,TGTGCCTGGAGCCTGTTTGCTGGAAACACCATATATTTT
TRBD1,TRBJ1-3,TRBV19,.,CASTHAQGSSGNTIYF,TGTGCCAGTACCCACGCACAGGGGAGCTCTGGAAACACCATATATTTT
TRBD1,TRBJ1-2,TRBV5-5,.,CASRMSGQNYGYTF,TGTGCCAGCAGGATGTCGGGACAGAACTATGGCTACACCTTC
.,TRBJ1-3,TRBV28,.,CASSLLGNTIYF,TGTGCCAGCAGTTTACTTGGAAACACCATATATTTT
TRBD1,TRBJ1-5,TRBV23-1,.,CASKGQGAGGNQPQHF,TGCGCCAGCAAGGGACAGGGGGCAGGGGGGAATCAGCCCCAGCATTTT
.,TRBJ1-5,TRBV28,.,CASSLIRVVSNQPQHF,TGTGCCAGCAGTTTAATCAGGGTGGTCAGCAATCAGCCCCAGCATTTT
TRBD2,TRBJ2-3,TRBV5-4,.,CASSLGGLAGSTDTQYF,TGTGCCAGCAGCTTGGGGGGCTTAGCGGGGAGCACAGATACGCAGTATTTT
.,TRBJ1-1,TRBV6-1,.,CASSDTVNTEAFF,TGTGCCAGCAGTGACACAGTGAACACTGAAGCTTTCTTT
TRBD2,TRBJ2-1,TRBV5-8,.,CASSEGLVPAQSEQFF,TGTGCCAGCAGCGAGGGACTAGTCCCAGCTCAATCCGAGCAGTTCTTC
.,TRBJ1-1,TRBV15,.,CATSRERGNTEAFF,TGTGCCACCAGCAGAGAAAGGGGAAACACTGAAGCTTTCTTT
.,TRBJ2-4,TRBV6-4,.,CASSEQGHAKNIQYF,TGTGCCAGCAGTGAACAGGGACATGCCAAAAACATTCAGTACTTC
TRBD1,TRBJ2-1,TRBV7-2,once,CASSLAGGPRQGSYNEQFF,TGTGCCAGCAGCTTAGCGGGGGGCCCCCGACAGGGGTCCTACAATGAGCAGTTCTTC
TRBD1,TRBJ1-1,TRBV29-1,.,CSVAIGGWGNTEAFF,TGCAGCGTTGCTATAGGGGGCTGGGGGAACACTGAAGCTTTCTTT
.,TRBJ2-1,TRBV5-1,.,CASSLAHNEQFF,TGCGCCAGCAGCTTGGCTCACAATGAGCAGTTCTTC
TRBD1,TRBJ1-4,TRBV19,once,CASIDRVNRADEKLFF,TGTGCCAGCATCGACAGGGTAAATAGGGCGGATGAAAAACTGTTTTTT
.,TRBJ1-1,TRBV18,.,CASSPREQAATEAFF,TGTGCCAGCTCACCACGGGAGCAGGCGGCCACTGAAGCTTTCTTT
.,TRBJ1-1,TRBV6-1,.,CASSGQQNTEAFF,TGTGCCAGCAGCGGACAGCAGAACACTGAAGCTTTCTTT
TRBD1,TRBJ1-2,TRBV18,.,CASSPRQGADYGYTF,TGTGCCAGCTCACCACGGCAGGGGGCAGACTATGGCTACACCTTC
.,TRBJ1-4,TRBV10-1,once,CASSESSSTNGKLFF,TGCGCCAGCAGTGAGTCAAGCTCCACCAACGGGAAACTGTTTTTT
TRBD1,TRBJ1-5,TRBV19,.,CASSSGGWQPQHF,TGTGCCAGTAGTTCAGGGGGGTGGCAGCCCCAGCATTTT
.,TRBJ1-1,TRBV11-3,.,CASSLARGRNTEAFF,TGTGCCAGCAGCTTAGCTAGGGGGAGGAACACTGAAGCTTTCTTT
TRBD1,TRBJ1-1,TRBV7-3,once,CASSLTGGGLNTEAFF,TGTGCCAGCAGCCTCACAGGGGGAGGGTTGAACACTGAAGCTTTCTTT
.,TRBJ2-2,TRBV7-3,.,CASTPGTGELFF,TGTGCCAGCACCCCCGGGACCGGGGAGCTGTTTTTT
.,TRBJ1-2,TRBV5-6,.,CASSLAQGQGINYGYTF,TGTGCCAGCAGCTTGGCCCAGGGCCAGGGGATAAACTATGGCTACACCTTC
TRBD1,TRBJ1-6,TRBV14,.,CASSQVGTVSPLHF,TGTGCCAGCAGCCAAGTTGGGACAGTTTCACCCCTCCACTTT
TRBD1,TRBJ2-7,TRBV7-9,.,CASSDASGGFSYEQYF,TGTGCCAGCAGCGACGCCTCAGGGGGCTTCTCCTACGAGCAGTACTTC
.,TRBJ1-2,TRBV20-1,once,CSAGGNGYTF,TGCAGTGCGGGCGGGAATGGCTACACCTTC
.,TRBJ1-1,TRBV20-1,.,CSASSVGGAFF,TGCAGTGCTAGTAGCGTAGGGGGAGCTTTCTTT
TRBD1,TRBJ2-7,TRBV28,once,CASSYDPGQGFYEQYF,TGTGCCAGCAGTTACGATCCGGGACAGGGATTCTACGAGCAGTACTTC
.,TRBJ2-7,TRBV15,once,CATSRGNRIVSYEQYF,TGTGCCACCAGCAGAGGTAACAGGATAGTTTCCTACGAGCAGTACTTC
.,TRBJ1-1,TRBV6-5,.,CASWWLESTEAFF,TGTGCCAGCTGGTGGTTGGAGAGCACTGAAGCTTTCTTT
.,TRBJ2-1,TRBV28,.,CASIKGDRTRDEQFF,TGTGCCAGCATCAAAGGGGACAGGACTAGGGATGAGCAGTTCTTC
TRBD1,TRBJ1-4,TRBV23-1,.,CASSQPTGGEKLFF,TGCGCCAGCAGTCAACCAACAGGGGGGGAAAAACTGTTTTTT
.,TRBJ1-1,TRBV19,.,CASSTPAGLTEAFF,TGTGCCAGTAGTACCCCGGCAGGTCTTACTGAAGCTTTCTTT
.,TRBJ1-5,TRBV19,.,CASSIQGPSQPQHF,TGTGCCAGTAGTATTCAGGGTCCAAGTCAGCCCCAGCATTTT
TRBD1,TRBJ1-2,TRBV6-2/TRBV6-3,.,CASSYPGPGGYGYTF,TGTGCCAGCAGTTACCCTGGACCAGGGGGCTATGGCTACACCTTC
.,TRBJ2-6,TRBV7-2,.,CASSLWSSGANVLTF,TGTGCCAGCAGCTTATGGAGCTCTGGGGCCAACGTCCTGACTTTC
.,TRBJ1-1,TRBV29-1,.,CSVEDRGTQAFF,TGCAGCGTTGAAGATCGCGGGACCCAAGCTTTCTTT